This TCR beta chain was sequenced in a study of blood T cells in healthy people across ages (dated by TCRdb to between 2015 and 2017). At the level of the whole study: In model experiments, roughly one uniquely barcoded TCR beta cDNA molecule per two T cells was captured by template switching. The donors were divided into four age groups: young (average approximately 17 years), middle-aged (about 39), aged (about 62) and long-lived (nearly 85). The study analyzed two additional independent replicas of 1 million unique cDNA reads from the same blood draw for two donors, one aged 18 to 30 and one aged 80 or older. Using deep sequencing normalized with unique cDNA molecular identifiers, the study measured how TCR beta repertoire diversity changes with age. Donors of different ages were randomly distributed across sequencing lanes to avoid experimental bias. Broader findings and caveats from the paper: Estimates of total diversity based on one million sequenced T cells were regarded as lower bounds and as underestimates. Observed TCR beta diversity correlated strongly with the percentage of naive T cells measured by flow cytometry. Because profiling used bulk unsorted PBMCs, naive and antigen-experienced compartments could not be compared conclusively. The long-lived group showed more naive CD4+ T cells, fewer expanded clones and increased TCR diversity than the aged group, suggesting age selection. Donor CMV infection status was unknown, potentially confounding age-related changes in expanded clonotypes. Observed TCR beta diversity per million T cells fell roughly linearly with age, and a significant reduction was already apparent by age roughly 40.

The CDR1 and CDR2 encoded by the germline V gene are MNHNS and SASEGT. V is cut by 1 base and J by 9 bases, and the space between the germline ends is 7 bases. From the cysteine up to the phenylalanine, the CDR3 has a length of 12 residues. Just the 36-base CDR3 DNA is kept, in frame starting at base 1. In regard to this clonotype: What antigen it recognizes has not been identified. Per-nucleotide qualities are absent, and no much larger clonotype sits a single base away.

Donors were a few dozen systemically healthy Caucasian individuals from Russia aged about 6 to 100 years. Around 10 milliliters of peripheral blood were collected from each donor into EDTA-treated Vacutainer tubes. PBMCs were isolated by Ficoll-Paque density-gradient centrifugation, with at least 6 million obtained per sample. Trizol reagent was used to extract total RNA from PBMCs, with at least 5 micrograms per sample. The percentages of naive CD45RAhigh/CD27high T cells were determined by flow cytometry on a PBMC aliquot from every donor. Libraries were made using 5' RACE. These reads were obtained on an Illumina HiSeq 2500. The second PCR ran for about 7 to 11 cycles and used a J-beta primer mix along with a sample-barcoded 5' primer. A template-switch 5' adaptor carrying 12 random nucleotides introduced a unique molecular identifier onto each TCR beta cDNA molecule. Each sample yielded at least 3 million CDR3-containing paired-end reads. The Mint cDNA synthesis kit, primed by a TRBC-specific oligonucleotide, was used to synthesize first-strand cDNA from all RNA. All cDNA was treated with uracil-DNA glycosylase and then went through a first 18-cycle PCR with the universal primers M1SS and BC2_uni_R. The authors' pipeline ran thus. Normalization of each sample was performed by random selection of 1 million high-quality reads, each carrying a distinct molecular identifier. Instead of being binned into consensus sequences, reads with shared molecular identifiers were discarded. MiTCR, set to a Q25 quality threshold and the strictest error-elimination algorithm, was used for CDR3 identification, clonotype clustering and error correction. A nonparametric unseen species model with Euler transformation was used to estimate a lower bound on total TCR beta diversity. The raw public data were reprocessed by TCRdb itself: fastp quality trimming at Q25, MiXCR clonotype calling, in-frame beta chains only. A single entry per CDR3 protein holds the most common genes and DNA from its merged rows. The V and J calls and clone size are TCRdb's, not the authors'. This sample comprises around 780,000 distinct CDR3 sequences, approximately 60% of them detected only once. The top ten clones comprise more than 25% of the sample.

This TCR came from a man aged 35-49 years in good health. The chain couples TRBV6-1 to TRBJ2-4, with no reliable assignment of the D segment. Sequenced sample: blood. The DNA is TGTGCCAGCAGTGAAGGGCACGGCATTCAGTACTTC. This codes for CASSEGHGIQYF.